This entry lists 25 T cell receptor beta chains sequenced from one sample in a study of beta chain features in type 1 diabetes. Since all of the isolated RNA was reverse transcribed, expressed TCRB transcripts were what got sequenced. The method was immunoSEQ multiplex PCR; TCRdb's version includes in-frame clones alone and lacks a portion of them. The sample contains some 400,000 clones, around 15% of which appear only once. Sequenced input: naive CD4+ T cells from blood. The receptors here all came from a woman aged 18-29 years in good health.

V gene TRBV7-2 combines with J gene TRBJ2-7; D perhaps matches TRBD2 (6 bases). Germline CDR1 reads SGHTA; CDR2 reads FQGNSA. CDR3 length equals 15 residues. With 1 base removed from V and 0 bases from J, the gap between germline ends came to 10 bases. The CDR3 nucleotides are TGTGCCAGCAGCTTAGAGGCGGGACGCTCCTACGAGCAGTACTTC. Translating gives CASSLEAGRSYEQYF.

This clone was found a few times. The CDR3 reads CASSNSQGPGELFF. CDR3 nucleotides: TGTGCCAGCAGCAACAGCCAGGGCCCCGGGGAGCTGTTTTTT. This chain links TRBV28 with TRBJ2-2; possibly TRBD1 for D (5 bases). Germline V gene sequence: CDR1 MDHEN, CDR2 SYDVKM. V gave up 6 bases and J gave up 6 bases, with 14 bases separating them. This CDR3 comprises 14 residues.

This clone has only a few counts. The chain joins TRBV28 to TRBJ2-2; the match to TRBD2 covers 7 bases. There are 15 residues in the CDR3. J gave up 6 bases and V 3 bases, and 7 bases lay outside the gene matches. Germline CDR1 MDHEN, CDR2 SYDVKM. The CDR3 bases are TGTGCCAGCAGTTTTCAAATACTAGCGTCCGGGGAGCTGTTTTTT. This encodes CASSFQILASGELFF.

Concerning this clone itself: The identical CDR3 is also encoded by other nucleotide sequences in the sample. The V call is TRBV30, the J call TRBJ2-6; weak D call: TRBD1 (5 bases). The length of the CDR3 is 14 residues. The ends were cut back, 2 bases at V and 0 bases at J, with 5 bases in the middle. Germline assignment: CDR1 GTSNPN and CDR2 SVGIG (reference sequence). CDR3 sequence: CAWSRGSGANVLTF. The CDR3 region has the DNA TGTGCCTGGAGTAGGGGCTCTGGGGCCAACGTCCTGACTTTC.

The table lists this clone with a few counts. The chain employs TRBV29-1 and TRBJ2-1; D not resolved. This CDR3 is 11 amino acids long. CDR1 and CDR2 (germline): SQVTM, ANQGSEA. Deletions cut 7 bases from V and 7 bases from J, with 11 bases between. CDR3 in DNA: TGCAGCGCTGAGGTCAGGAATGAGCAGTTCTTC. It specifies CSAEVRNEQFF.

The chain has TRBV5-1 and TRBJ2-7; unclear D gene. Germline V gene sequence: CDR1 SGHRS, CDR2 YFSETQ. This CDR3 is 15 amino acids long. Trimming removed 0 bases from V and 3 bases from J, with 13 bases in between. CDR3 DNA sequence: TGCGCCAGCAGCTTGGTCAGTCAGGCGATCTACGAGCAGTACTTC. It specifies CASSLVSQAIYEQYF. The complete variable domain, with remaining parts taken from reference TRBV5-1 and TRBJ2-7, reads KAGVTQTPRYLIKTRGQQVTLSCSPISGHRSVSWYQQTPGQGLQFLFEYFSETQRNKGNFPGRFSGRQFSNSRSEMNVSTLELGDSALYLCASSLVSQAIYEQYFGPGTRLTVT.

This clone was detected only a few times. The rearrangement uses TRBV29-1 and TRBJ2-7; TRBD1 matches at 9 bases. The CDR3 length is 12 residues. Germline V gene sequence: CDR1 SQVTM, CDR2 ANQGSEA. With V trimmed by 6 bases and J by 6 bases, 6 bases remained unmatched. CDR3 protein: CSVRTGVVEQYF. CDR3 sequence (DNA): TGCAGCGTCAGGACAGGGGTTGTCGAGCAGTACTTC.

The rearrangement links TRBV11-2 to TRBJ2-7; TRBD2 agrees at 7 bases. CDR1 SGHAT and CDR2 FQNNGV come from the germline V gene. The V segment lost 2 bases and the J segment 2 bases; nucleotides outside the gene matches: 3. The CDR3 consists of 14 residues. CDR3 loop: CASSLRDYAYEQYF. The CDR3 DNA reads as TGTGCCAGCAGCTTAAGGGACTACGCCTACGAGCAGTACTTC.

The chain has TRBV30 and TRBJ2-1; 7 nucleotides match TRBD2. V shed 3 bases and J 3 bases; nucleotides not matched to a gene: 8. The CDR3 length is 15 residues. Germline V gene sequence: CDR1 GTSNPN, CDR2 SVGIG (reference sequence). The CDR3 coding sequence is TGTGCCTGGAGGGGGGGGAGGGGCTACTACAATGAGCAGTTCTTC. Translating gives CAWRGGRGYYNEQFF.

The chain combines TRBV6-5 with TRBJ2-2; a possible D gene is TRBD1 (6 bases). The V end lost 4 bases, the J end lost 4 bases, and 10 bases lay between the germline ends. The CDR3 runs to 14 residues. The V gene's germline CDR1 is MNHEY and CDR2 SVGAGI. The DNA for the CDR3 is TGTGCCAGCAGTTTACAGGGATTCACCGGGGAGCTGTTTTTT. This sequence encodes CASSLQGFTGELFF.

V is TRBV14 and J is TRBJ1-1; TRBD1 matches at 8 bases. The length of the CDR3 is 13 residues. With V trimmed by 3 bases and J by 5 bases, 2 bases remained unmatched. Germline assignment: CDR1 SGHDN and CDR2 FVKESK. The CDR3 DNA is TGTGCCAGCAGCCAGGACAGGGTGACTGAAGCTTTCTTT. Its protein is CASSQDRVTEAFF.

The chain uses TRBV30 and TRBJ2-1; 7 bases are a match to TRBD1. J lost 8 bases, V lost 4 bases, and 8 bases had no gene match. From germline, CDR1 is GTSNPN and CDR2 SVGIG (reference sequence). There are 13 residues in the CDR3. CDR3 bases: TGTGCCTGGACCTTTAACAGGGGAGATGAGCAGTTCTTC. As protein: CAWTFNRGDEQFF.

In this sample, this clone turned up a few times. The rearrangement links TRBV28 to TRBJ2-3, with D uncertain. V lost 2 bases to trimming and J lost 5 bases, with 8 bases between them. Germline-derived CDR1 and CDR2 are MDHEN and SYDVKM. CDR3 length: 13 residues. CDR3 nucleotide sequence: TGTGCCAGCAGTTTACACACAAAAGATACGCAGTATTTT. The encoded protein is CASSLHTKDTQYF.

This clone was counted only a few times. The genes are TRBV7-6 and TRBJ2-7; 9 positions match TRBD1. J gave up 0 bases and V 5 bases, and 5 bases lay outside the gene matches. The CDR3 runs to 15 residues. Germline V gene data show CDR1 as SGHVS and CDR2 as FNYEAQ. The CDR3: CASSQDRGGSYEQYF. The CDR3 nucleotides are TGTGCCAGCAGCCAAGACAGGGGGGGCTCCTACGAGCAGTACTTC. The full variable domain, its missing parts supplied by reference TRBV7-6 and TRBJ2-7, is GAGVSQSPRYKVTKRGQDVALRCDPISGHVSLYWYRQALGQGPEFLTYFNYEAQQDKSGLPNDRFSAERPEGSISTLTIQRTEQRDSAMYRCASSQDRGGSYEQYFGPGTRLTVT.

This clone was picked up a small number of times. This chain links TRBV30 with TRBJ2-7, with D tentatively TRBD1 (5 bases). This CDR3 contains 14 residues. V was trimmed by 3 bases and J by 0 bases, leaving 12 bases between them. CDR1 is GTSNPN and CDR2 is SVGIG in the germline V gene (reference sequence). The CDR3 DNA is TGTGCCTGGAGGGCAGGGTCTTTCTCCTACGAGCAGTACTTC. Translation: CAWRAGSFSYEQYF.

This clone showed up just a few times. J is TRBJ2-1 and V is TRBV10-3; 11 bases match TRBD2. Germline lookup yields CDR1 ENHRY and CDR2 SYGVKD. The CDR3 is made up of 17 amino acids. Trimming cost V 10 bases and J 1 base; bases outside gene matches: 12. As DNA, the CDR3 is TGTGCCACCTTTAGCGGGAGGGGGTTATCTTCCTACAATGAGCAGTTCTTC. Amino acids: CATFSGRGLSSYNEQFF.

This clone showed up just a few times. The genes are TRBV9 and TRBJ2-3; TRBD1 matches at 9 bases. The CDR3 consists of 18 residues. From germline, CDR1 is SGDLS and CDR2 YYNGEE. Trimming at V came to 3 bases and at J to 1 base, leaving 12 bases not matched to a gene. CDR3 nucleotide sequence: TGTGCCAGCAGCGAGCGGACGCCTTGGACAGGGGGCACAGATACGCAGTATTTT. It yields the protein CASSERTPWTGGTDTQYF.

This chain connects TRBV5-1 to TRBJ2-1; TRBD2 agrees at 7 bases. Germline CDR1 SGHRS, CDR2 YFSETQ. This CDR3 region has 13 residues. Trimming cost V 4 bases and J 15 bases; bases outside gene matches: 13. The CDR3 coding sequence is TGCGCCAGCAGCCCCAGCGGGACCTCCGCCGGGTTCTTC. This sequence encodes CASSPSGTSAGFF.

This clone has more than one count but fewer than ten. The chain couples TRBV9 to TRBJ1-2, with D possibly matching TRBD1 (5 bases). The germline V gene has CDR1 SGDLS and CDR2 YYNGEE. V was shortened by 1 base and J by 6 bases, with 7 bases between the two germline ends. This CDR3 spans 12 amino acids. CDR3 loop: CASSVRGNGYTF. Here the CDR3 DNA reads TGTGCCAGCAGCGTAAGGGGTAATGGCTACACCTTC.

This clone was seen a few times. CDR3 region: CASSMTSGRDEQFF. In DNA, the CDR3 is TGTGCCAGTAGTATGACTAGCGGGAGGGATGAGCAGTTCTTC. V and J are TRBV19 and TRBJ2-1, with 14 bases matching TRBD2. This CDR3 contains 14 residues. The J segment lost 8 bases and the V segment lost 3 bases, leaving 0 bases of the junction unmatched. CDR1 and CDR2 from the germline V gene are LNHDA and SQIVND (reference sequence).

The chain recombines TRBV28 with TRBJ2-6, with D possibly being TRBD1 (5 bases). Trimming left V 2 bases short and J 0 bases short, with 11 bases between. The CDR3 length is 17 residues. CDR1 MDHEN and CDR2 SYDVKM come from the germline V gene. The CDR3 spells CASSLAGLISGANVLTF. The DNA of the CDR3 is TGTGCCAGCAGTTTAGCAGGGCTGATCTCTGGGGCCAACGTCCTGACTTTC.

This clone was found once. The chain joins TRBV18 to TRBJ2-1, with 7 bases matching TRBD2. The CDR3 covers 17 residues. With V trimmed by 5 bases and J by 0 bases, 10 bases remained unmatched. Germline V gene lookup returns CDR1 KGHSH and CDR2 LQKENI. CDR3 sequence reads: CASSALAAVSSYNEQFF. CDR3 DNA sequence: TGTGCCAGCTCAGCCCTAGCGGCAGTAAGCTCCTACAATGAGCAGTTCTTC.

The chain is built from TRBV15 and TRBJ2-1, with D unclear. The CDR3 extends over 15 amino acids. Trimming removed 1 base at V and 6 bases at J, with 13 bases between. CDR1 is LNHNV and CDR2 is YYDKDF in the germline V gene (reference sequence). The CDR3 nucleotides are TGTGCCACCAGCAGAGTACTGGAGAGCCTCAATGAGCAGTTCTTC. It translates to CATSRVLESLNEQFF.

There are a few counts of this clone. This chain uses TRBV29-1 with TRBJ2-7; the match to TRBD1 covers 8 bases. The CDR3 has 16 residues. Per germline, CDR1 SQVTM and CDR2 ANQGSEA. Trimming cost V 4 bases and J 5 bases; bases outside gene matches: 16. The CDR3 sequence: CSVARAGGTLSDEQYF. The CDR3 region has the DNA TGCAGCGTTGCGAGGGCAGGGGGCACCCTGTCCGACGAGCAGTACTTC.

This clone has a handful of counts. This chain uses TRBV7-2 with TRBJ1-2; D unresolved. CDR1 SGHTA and CDR2 FQGNSA come from the germline V gene. The CDR3 covers 12 residues. Deletions cut 2 bases from V and 5 bases from J, with 6 bases between. The CDR3 here is CASSLSGYGYTF. The CDR3 DNA reads as TGTGCCAGCAGCTTATCGGGGTATGGCTACACCTTC.